Sequencing of this TCR beta chain was carried out in a study of CD8 T cells in ankylosing spondylitis. Broader study findings: Matched ankylosing spondylitis synovial fluid reportedly showed significant enrichment of disease-linked clones. Earlier authors reported some of these motif variants in reactive arthritis synovial fluid and blood. What appeared characteristic of ankylosing spondylitis blood was a TCR beta motif of eight or nine highly homologous variants. Those disease-linked clones were CD8+; they were also relatively rare in peripheral blood.

This clonotype was observed a few times. The target antigen is unknown. Scientists made TCR beta libraries using quantitative 5'-RACE with molecular barcodes. Each CDR3 protein gets one entry after TCRdb re-called the 5' RACE reads with MiXCR. The sample consists of some 800,000 distinct CDR3 sequences, 12% of them appearing once. This CDR3 has 17 residues. Germline loops: CDR1 SGHKS, CDR2 YYEKEE (reference sequence). V lost 3 bases to trimming and J lost 8 bases; unmatched junction nucleotides: 11. Sequencing was carried out using blood, either unsorted or a sorted T cell fraction (not recorded which). The V gene is TRBV5-5, the J gene TRBJ2-1; 13 nucleotides line up with TRBD2. This TCR was sampled from a male donor with ankylosing spondylitis. CDR3 region: CASSSYGLAGDTDEQFF. The CDR3 nucleotides read TGTGCCAGCAGCTCCTATGGACTAGCGGGAGATACAGATGAGCAGTTCTTC.